The 30 T cell receptor beta chains presented below share a single source sample, sequenced in a study of cytomegalovirus exposure and HLA in healthy donors. In the PCR, 60 Vbeta and 13 Jbeta primers were used. Produced via immunoSEQ multiplex PCR; TCRdb's table is partial and in-frame only. This sample has approximately 180,000 clones, with about 72% found just once. Source material: PBMCs. All receptors derive from a human donor in good health.

The gene calls are TRBV27 and TRBJ2-6, with TRBD1 matching over 12 bases. V trimming: 7 bases; J trimming: 3 bases; junction bases outside the gene matches: 13. This CDR3 region has 19 residues. Germline V CDR1 and CDR2: MNHEY, SMNVEV (reference sequence). This chain's CDR3 is CASTLGGQGAQFGANVLTF. In nucleotides, the CDR3 is TGTGCCAGCACCCTTGGGGGACAGGGGGCGCAATTTGGGGCCAACGTCCTGACTTTC.

Written as DNA, the CDR3 is TGTGCCAGTAGCGGAGAAGCCCTAACCCGTTCACCCCTCCACTTT. Its protein is CASSGEALTRSPLHF. This rearrangement joins TRBV19 to TRBJ1-6; D gene ambiguous. Germline loops: CDR1 LNHDA, CDR2 SQIVND (reference sequence). The V end was cut by 6 bases, the J end by 9 bases, with 18 bases between. CDR3 length: 15 residues.

The CDR3 nucleotides read TGCGCCAGCAGCTTGGAGGAGACTAGCGGCCGGGGAGATACGCAGTATTTT. Translation: CASSLEETSGRGDTQYF. This chain uses TRBV5-1 with TRBJ2-3; 9 nucleotides align to TRBD2. With V trimmed by 0 bases and J by 5 bases, 10 bases remained unmatched. This CDR3 spans 17 amino acids. Looked up from germline, CDR1 is SGHRS and CDR2 is YFSETQ.

The sample holds one count of this clone. V is TRBV9 and J is TRBJ2-5, with TRBD2 matching 11 bases. This CDR3 has 16 amino acids. Germline lookup yields CDR1 SGDLS and CDR2 YYNGEE. Trimming cost V 0 bases and J 2 bases; bases outside gene matches: 3. The CDR3 loop is CASSVVASGGQETQYF. The CDR3 DNA is TGTGCCAGCAGCGTAGTTGCTAGCGGGGGGCAAGAGACCCAGTACTTC.

The chain links TRBV5-4 to TRBJ2-2; D is unresolved. The CDR3 spans 16 residues. Germline CDR1 is SGHNT and CDR2 is YYREEE (reference sequence). Trimming stripped 0 bases from V and 0 bases from J, with 9 bases between. CDR3 in amino acids: CASSLGQIANTGELFF. In nucleotides, the CDR3 is TGTGCCAGCAGCTTGGGACAAATAGCGAACACCGGGGAGCTGTTTTTT.

The chain links TRBV10-3 to TRBJ2-6; D unresolved. The V end lost 0 bases, the J end lost 0 bases, and 3 bases lay between the germline ends. Germline V lookup: CDR1 ENHRY, CDR2 SYGVKD. This CDR3 is built from 15 residues. This chain's CDR3 is CAISESYSGANVLTF. CDR3 DNA sequence: TGTGCCATCAGTGAGTCGTACTCTGGGGCCAACGTCCTGACTTTC.

As DNA, the CDR3 is TGTGCCAGCAGTTACTCGTCTAGCACAGATACGCAGTATTTT. Protein: CASSYSSSTDTQYF. The V gene is TRBV6-5, the J gene TRBJ2-3, with unresolved D. The V gene lost 0 bases and the J gene lost 0 bases, with 4 bases spanning the gap. This CDR3 has 14 amino acids. Germline V gene data show CDR1 as MNHEY and CDR2 as SVGAGI.

Only a few counts were recorded for this clone. The CDR3 nucleotides are TGTGCCAGCAGATCCATCGGGGGGTTGAACACTGAAGCTTTCTTT. This codes for CASRSIGGLNTEAFF. V gene TRBV6-5 combines with J gene TRBJ1-1; D possibly corresponds to TRBD1 (5 bases). V shed 6 bases and J shed 0 bases, with 14 bases lying between them. Germline CDR1 and CDR2: MNHEY and SVGAGI. This CDR3 is built from 15 residues.

The count of this clone is one. V gene TRBV19 combines with J gene TRBJ1-4, with D maybe TRBD1 (5 bases). This CDR3 contains 15 residues. Per germline, CDR1 LNHDA and CDR2 SQIVND (reference sequence). Trimming took 6 bases from V and 5 from J, leaving 16 bases between them. DNA for the CDR3: TGTGCCAGTAGCGTCTCTTTCCGGGGGAATGAAAAACTGTTTTTT. Its translation is CASSVSFRGNEKLFF.

The chain is built from TRBV6-6 and TRBJ2-7; the D gene is possibly TRBD2 (6 bases). CDR3 size: 15 residues. The germline CDR1 and CDR2 sequences are MNHNY and SVGAGI (reference sequence). V was shortened by 6 bases and J by 0 bases, with 15 bases between the two germline ends. CDR3 amino acids: CASRAGPRGSYEQYF. CDR3 bases: TGTGCCAGCAGGGCGGGACCCCGAGGCTCCTACGAGCAGTACTTC.

The chain employs TRBV7-9 and TRBJ1-2; 9 nucleotides line up with TRBD1. Germline CDR1 SEHNR, CDR2 FQNEAQ (reference sequence). V shed 5 bases, J shed 5 bases, and the junction held 12 bases outside the gene matches. This CDR3 has 16 residues. CDR3 coding DNA: TGTGCCAGCAGCCAACCCCAGGGAGGACAGGGGTATGGCTACACCTTC. Encoded protein: CASSQPQGGQGYGYTF.

The chain carries TRBV19 and TRBJ1-2; tentative D call: TRBD1 (5 bases). The CDR3 contains 13 residues. Germline values: CDR1 LNHDA, CDR2 SQIVND (reference sequence). V was shortened by 2 bases and J by 4 bases, with 8 bases between the two germline ends. The DNA of the CDR3 is TGTGCCAGTAGTATACAGGGAGGCTATGGCTACACCTTC. Encoded protein: CASSIQGGYGYTF.

This clone has a single count. This chain connects TRBV19 to TRBJ1-6; 7 nucleotides match TRBD1. CDR3 length: 17 residues. Germline CDR1 and CDR2: LNHDA and SQIVND (reference sequence). V gave up 5 bases and J gave up 7 bases; unmatched junction bases: 14. As DNA, the CDR3 is TGTGCCAGTAGTCTACCCTTTACGACAGGGTGGAATTCACCCCTCCACTTT. It specifies CASSLPFTTGWNSPLHF.

This rearrangement joins TRBV9 to TRBJ2-2; D is undetermined. CDR3 size: 15 residues. Germline assignment: CDR1 SGDLS and CDR2 YYNGEE. Trimming shortened V by 4 bases and J by 8 bases, and 18 bases separated the two germline ends. The DNA for the CDR3 is TGTGCCAGCAGCTCTCCCGGGTCTCCGATGGGGGAGCTGTTTTTT. Amino acids: CASSSPGSPMGELFF.

This rearrangement joins TRBV4-1 to TRBJ2-7, with a possible D match to TRBD1 (6 bases). The CDR3 spans 15 residues. V lost 4 bases to trimming and J lost 2 bases, with 15 bases between them. CDR1 and CDR2 (germline): MGHRA, YSYEKL. CDR3 in DNA: TGCGCCAGCAGCCGACAACAGGGAAAACCCTACGAGCAGTACTTC. It yields the protein CASSRQQGKPYEQYF.

This sequence joins TRBV27 and TRBJ1-1; tentative D call: TRBD1 (5 bases). The V and J ends lost 5 bases and 5 bases respectively, with 15 bases between them. The germline gives CDR1 MNHEY, CDR2 SMNVEV (reference sequence). The CDR3 contains 14 residues. The CDR3 coding sequence is TGTGCCAGCAGTAACAGGTTTTATGGTACTGAAGCTTTCTTT. Its translation: CASSNRFYGTEAFF.

A few counts support this clone. The rearrangement joins TRBV5-8 to TRBJ2-7, with 9 bases aligning to TRBD2. The trim removed 4 bases at V and 0 bases at J, leaving 5 bases unmatched. Germline lookup yields CDR1 SGHTS and CDR2 YDEGEE. The CDR3 runs 15 residues. The CDR3 spells CASSLLAGISYEQYF. In DNA, the CDR3 is TGTGCCAGCAGCCTTCTAGCGGGGATCTCCTACGAGCAGTACTTC.

In its sample, this clone was seen a few times. The chain joins TRBV9 to TRBJ2-3; D gene uncertain. This CDR3 region has 15 residues. V gave up 0 bases and J gave up 5 bases, with 13 bases separating them. CDR1 SGDLS and CDR2 YYNGEE come from the germline V gene. DNA of the CDR3: TGTGCCAGCAGCGTAGCGCGGATTAGTGGAGATACGCAGTATTTT. Its translation: CASSVARISGDTQYF.

The CDR3 loop is CASSLGQGIHEQFF. DNA of the CDR3: TGCGCCAGCAGCTTGGGACAGGGGATCCATGAGCAGTTCTTC. The chain uses TRBV5-1 and TRBJ2-1, with TRBD1 matching over 8 bases. The J segment lost 8 bases and the V segment lost 0 bases, leaving 4 bases of the junction unmatched. Looked up from germline, CDR1 is SGHRS and CDR2 is YFSETQ. The CDR3 sequence is 14 residues long.

The gene calls are TRBV6-1 and TRBJ1-2; D might be TRBD1 (6 bases). This CDR3 has 14 amino acids. Germline assignment: CDR1 MNHNS and CDR2 SASEGT. Trimming shortened V by 3 bases and J by 2 bases, and 10 bases separated the two germline ends. The CDR3: CASSDLRGNYGYTF. The CDR3 coding sequence is TGTGCCAGCAGTGATCTTAGGGGGAACTATGGCTACACCTTC.

V gene TRBV5-8 combines with J gene TRBJ2-7, with D perhaps TRBD1 (6 bases). The CDR3 runs 17 residues. CDR1 and CDR2 from the germline V gene are SGHTS and YDEGEE. V dropped 3 bases and J dropped 6 bases, with 25 bases sitting between them. CDR3 region: CASSSQGVRLRKGEQYF. Here the CDR3 DNA reads TGTGCCAGCAGCTCACAGGGAGTAAGGTTACGGAAGGGCGAGCAGTACTTC.

V gene TRBV19 combines with J gene TRBJ1-5; 10 bases are a match to TRBD1. Looked up from germline, CDR1 is LNHDA and CDR2 is SQIVND (reference sequence). J gave up 6 bases and V 7 bases, and 6 bases lay outside the gene matches. This CDR3 has 14 amino acids. The CDR3 loop is CASTQTGGSQPQHF. DNA for the CDR3: TGTGCCAGTACCCAGACAGGGGGCAGTCAGCCCCAGCATTTT.

The gene calls are TRBV6-1 and TRBJ1-2; D remains unclear. In germline, CDR1 is MNHNS, CDR2 SASEGT. V was clipped by 10 bases and J by 3 bases, with 12 bases between them. This CDR3 is built from 12 residues. The CDR3 loop is CANLQDDYGYTF. In nucleotides, the CDR3 is TGTGCCAACCTCCAGGATGACTATGGCTACACCTTC.

This clone has more than one count but fewer than ten. The V call is TRBV19, the J call TRBJ1-2; no firm D call. V lost 5 bases to trimming and J lost 3 bases, with 13 bases between them. CDR1 is LNHDA and CDR2 is SQIVND in the germline V gene (reference sequence). The CDR3 spans 14 residues. CDR3: CASSPVGADYGYTF. CDR3 sequence (DNA): TGTGCCAGTAGTCCGGTCGGAGCTGACTATGGCTACACCTTC. Variable domain in full (rest from reference TRBV19 and TRBJ1-2): DGGITQSPKYLFRKEGQNVTLSCEQNLNHDAMYWYRQDPGQGLRLIYYSQIVNDFQKGDIAEGYSVSREKKESFPLTVTSAQKNPTAFYLCASSPVGADYGYTFGSGTRLTVV.

This clone was seen just once. The rearrangement joins TRBV15 to TRBJ2-1; 9 bases match TRBD2. The junction had 4 bases not matched to a gene; V was cut back by 0 bases and J by 7 bases. The CDR3 consists of 15 residues. The germline V gene encodes CDR1 LNHNV and CDR2 YYDKDF (reference sequence). CDR3 bases: TGTGCCACCAGCAGAGATTTGGGACTAGCTAATGAGCAGTTCTTC. Protein product: CATSRDLGLANEQFF.

This chain links TRBV27 with TRBJ1-2, with 7 bases lining up with TRBD1. From germline, CDR1 is MNHEY and CDR2 SMNVEV (reference sequence). CDR3 size: 14 residues. J was trimmed by 4 bases and V by 10 bases; bases with no gene match: 12. The CDR3 sequence is CATRQEQGFYGYTF. The CDR3 DNA follows: TGTGCCACCCGTCAGGAACAGGGGTTCTATGGCTACACCTTC.

The rearrangement joins TRBV16 to TRBJ2-1; 9 bases fit TRBD2. The V gene end was trimmed by 4 bases and the J gene end by 7 bases; junction bases not matched to a gene: 8. There are 15 residues in the CDR3. Germline V gives CDR1 KGHSY, CDR2 FQNENV. Written as DNA, the CDR3 is TGTGCCAGCAGCCCGGTAGCGGGGGAAGGGAATGAGCAGTTCTTC. Translated: CASSPVAGEGNEQFF.

The J gene is TRBJ1-1, the V gene TRBV2, with D possibly being TRBD1 (6 bases). The length of the CDR3 is 13 residues. Germline V lookup: CDR1 SNHLY, CDR2 FYNNEI. Trimming shortened V by 6 bases and J by 5 bases, and 13 bases separated the two germline ends. The chain's CDR3 is CASSPGVGTEAFF. The CDR3 DNA reads as TGTGCCAGCAGCCCAGGGGTAGGGACTGAAGCTTTCTTT.

This clone was detected once. The chain uses TRBV7-9 and TRBJ2-3; 9 positions match TRBD2. V gave up 5 bases and J gave up 0 bases; unmatched junction bases: 12. The CDR3 spans 18 residues. CDR1 SEHNR and CDR2 FQNEAQ come from the germline V gene (reference sequence). The DNA for the CDR3 is TGTGCCAGCAGCCCGGGGCCTAGCGGGGACTCTAGCACAGATACGCAGTATTTT. This encodes CASSPGPSGDSSTDTQYF.

In DNA, the CDR3 is TGCGCCAGCAGCTTGGCCGGGGTTGGCAGATCACCCCTCCACTTT. Protein sequence: CASSLAGVGRSPLHF. The J gene is TRBJ1-6, the V gene TRBV5-1; D is uncertain. Trimming removed 0 bases at V and 10 bases at J, with 14 bases between. Germline V gene lookup returns CDR1 SGHRS and CDR2 YFSETQ. The CDR3 is 15 amino acids. Full variable domain (rest looked up from reference TRBV5-1 and TRBJ1-6): KAGVTQTPRYLIKTRGQQVTLSCSPISGHRSVSWYQQTPGQGLQFLFEYFSETQRNKGNFPGRFSGRQFSNSRSEMNVSTLELGDSALYLCASSLAGVGRSPLHFGNGTRLTVT.